This is a list of T cell receptor beta chains from one sample in a study of vaccination and CD4 T cells after COVID-19. TCRdb reanalysed the PCR reads using MiXCR and keeps one entry per CDR3 protein. The profile shows about 13,000 distinct CDR3 sequences, about three quarters of them singletons. No antigens are known for them. The sample taken for sequencing was CD4+ T cells from blood, cultured in vitro. The receptor set was obtained from a human donor who had recovered from COVID-19. The CDR3 runs from the conserved cysteine through the conserved F or W.

j_call v_call cdr3_aa
TRBJ1-2 TRBV6-1 CASSQRSWGYTF
TRBJ2-7 TRBV20-1 CSARVVRGREQYF
TRBJ2-5 TRBV21-1 CASRQSETQYF
TRBJ2-7 TRBV5-4 CASSPTSNYVEQYF
TRBJ1-5 TRBV27 CASSRGARNFQPQHF
TRBJ1-5 TRBV20-1 CSPVDKGGPNQPQHF
TRBJ1-6 TRBV12-3/TRBV12-4 CASSGTGSSPLHF
TRBJ1-2 TRBV15 CATSRDRGDNYGYTF
TRBJ1-5 TRBV20-1 CSAWDRGRQPQHF
TRBJ1-5 TRBV6-2/TRBV6-3 CASSNPIRGYSNQPQHF
TRBJ2-7 TRBV11-3 CASSLESSRSYEQYF
TRBJ2-7 TRBV6-1 CASSEGTWRGEQYF
TRBJ1-6 TRBV20-1 CSATLGTGWSPLHF
TRBJ1-5 TRBV27 CASSATRKNSNQPQHF
TRBJ2-2 TRBV27 CASSFYRGVAGELFF
TRBJ2-4 TRBV6-2/TRBV6-3 CASRANRVPAKNIQYF
TRBJ1-2 TRBV7-9 CASNLPGQGTGYTF
TRBJ1-5 TRBV28 CATSRQANQPQHF
TRBJ2-3 TRBV20-1 CSARFSEGTDTQYF
TRBJ2-3 TRBV11-3 CASSSGDWLTTPGDTQYF
TRBJ1-1 TRBV6-1 CASRVETAVGTEAFF
TRBJ2-1 TRBV7-6 CASSPTLTGNEQFF
TRBJ2-4 TRBV7-2 CASSFGPRGSAKNIQYF
TRBJ2-7 TRBV7-2 CASSLSGYEQYF
TRBJ2-1 TRBV20-1 CSARNRVSYNEQFF
TRBJ1-1 TRBV20-1 CSARFFGKGEAFF
TRBJ1-4 TRBV28 CASSQGTGLNEKLFF
TRBJ2-7 TRBV27 CASSSTGTSSYEQYF
TRBJ1-5 TRBV20-1 CSARVPGGQPQHF
TRBJ2-2 TRBV20-1 CSARPGGSGELFF
TRBJ1-2 TRBV27 CASSLRGDSLFYGYTF
TRBJ2-2 TRBV24-1 CATSDWSGELFF
TRBJ1-1 TRBV6-1 CASSRGADTEAFF
TRBJ1-1 TRBV20-1 CSARDPQVAFGAFF
TRBJ1-5 TRBV19 CASSRGQGYQPQHF
TRBJ2-3 TRBV11-2 CASSPTVLPDTQYF
TRBJ2-1 TRBV6-2/TRBV6-3 CASRGTSGSGGEQFF
TRBJ2-5 TRBV7-2 CASSFEWAQYF
TRBJ1-2 TRBV20-1 CSAREGLYRAGDNGYTF
TRBJ1-3 TRBV6-5 CASSSYISGNTIYF
TRBJ1-1 TRBV19 CASSGGRGPREAFF
TRBJ1-1 TRBV6-1 CASSPVAARDEAFF
TRBJ1-2 TRBV30 CAWRLQGEYGYTF
TRBJ2-4 TRBV7-2 CASSSGRLAKNIQYF
TRBJ2-7 TRBV2 CATGGREQYF
TRBJ1-1 TRBV19 CASRTGIVGQAHYEGAFF